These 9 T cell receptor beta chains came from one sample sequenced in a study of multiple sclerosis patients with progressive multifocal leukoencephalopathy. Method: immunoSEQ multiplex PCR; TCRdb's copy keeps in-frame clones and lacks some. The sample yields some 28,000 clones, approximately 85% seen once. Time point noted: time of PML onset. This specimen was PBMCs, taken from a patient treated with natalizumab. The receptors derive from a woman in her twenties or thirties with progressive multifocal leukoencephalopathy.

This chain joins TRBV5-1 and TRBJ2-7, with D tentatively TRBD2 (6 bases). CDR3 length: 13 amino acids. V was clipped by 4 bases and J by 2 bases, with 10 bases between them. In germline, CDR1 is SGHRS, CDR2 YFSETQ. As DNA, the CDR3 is TGCGCCAGCAGCCGGGACTGGACCTACGAGCAGTACTTC. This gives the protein CASSRDWTYEQYF.

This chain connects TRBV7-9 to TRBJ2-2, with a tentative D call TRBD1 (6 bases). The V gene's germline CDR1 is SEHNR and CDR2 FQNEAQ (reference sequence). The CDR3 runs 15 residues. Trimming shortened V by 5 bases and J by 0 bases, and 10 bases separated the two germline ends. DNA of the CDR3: TGTGCCAGCAGCCACAGGGACCCGAACACCGGGGAGCTGTTTTTT. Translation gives CASSHRDPNTGELFF.

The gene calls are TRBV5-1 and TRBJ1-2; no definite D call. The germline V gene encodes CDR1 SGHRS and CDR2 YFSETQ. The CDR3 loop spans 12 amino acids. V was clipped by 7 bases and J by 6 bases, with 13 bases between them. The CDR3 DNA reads TGCGCCAGCCGACTTTCTGGGGATGGCTACACCTTC. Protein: CASRLSGDGYTF. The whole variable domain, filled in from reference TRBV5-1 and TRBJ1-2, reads KAGVTQTPRYLIKTRGQQVTLSCSPISGHRSVSWYQQTPGQGLQFLFEYFSETQRNKGNFPGRFSGRQFSNSRSEMNVSTLELGDSALYLCASRLSGDGYTFGSGTRLTVV.

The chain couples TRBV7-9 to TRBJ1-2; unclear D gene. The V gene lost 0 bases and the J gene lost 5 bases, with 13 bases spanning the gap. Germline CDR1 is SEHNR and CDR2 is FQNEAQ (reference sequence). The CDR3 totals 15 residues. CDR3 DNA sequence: TGTGCCAGCAGCTTAGCTGCCACCCCGTTATATGGCTACACCTTC. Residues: CASSLAATPLYGYTF.

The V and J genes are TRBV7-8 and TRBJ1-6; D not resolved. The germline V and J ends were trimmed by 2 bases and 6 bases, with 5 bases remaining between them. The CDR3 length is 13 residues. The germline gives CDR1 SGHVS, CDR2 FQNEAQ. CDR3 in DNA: TGTGCCAGCAGCTTAATAACTAATTCACCCCTCCACTTT. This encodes CASSLITNSPLHF.

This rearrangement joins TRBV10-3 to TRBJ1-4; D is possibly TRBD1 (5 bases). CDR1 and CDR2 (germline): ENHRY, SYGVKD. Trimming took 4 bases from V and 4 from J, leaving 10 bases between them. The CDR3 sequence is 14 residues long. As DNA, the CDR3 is TGTGCCATCAGTGCGGGGACTGATAATGAAAAACTGTTTTTT. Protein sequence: CAISAGTDNEKLFF.

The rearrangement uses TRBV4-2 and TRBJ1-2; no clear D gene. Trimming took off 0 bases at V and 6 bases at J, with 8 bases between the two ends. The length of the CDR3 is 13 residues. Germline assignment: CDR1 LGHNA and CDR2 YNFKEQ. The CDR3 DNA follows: TGTGCCAGCAGCCAAGATAGGCCGGATGGCTACACCTTC. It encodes CASSQDRPDGYTF.

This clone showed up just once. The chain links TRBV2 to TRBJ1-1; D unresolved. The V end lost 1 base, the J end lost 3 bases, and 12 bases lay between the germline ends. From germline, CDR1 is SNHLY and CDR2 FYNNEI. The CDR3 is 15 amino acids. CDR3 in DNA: TGTGCCAGCAGTGAAGTTACATTTTTGGACACTGAAGCTTTCTTT. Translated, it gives CASSEVTFLDTEAFF.

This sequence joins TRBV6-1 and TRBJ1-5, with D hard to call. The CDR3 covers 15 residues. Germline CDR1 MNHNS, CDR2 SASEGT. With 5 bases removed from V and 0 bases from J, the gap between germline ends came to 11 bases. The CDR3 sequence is CASSPTAYSNQPQHF. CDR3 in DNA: TGTGCCAGCAGTCCTACGGCCTATAGCAATCAGCCCCAGCATTTT.